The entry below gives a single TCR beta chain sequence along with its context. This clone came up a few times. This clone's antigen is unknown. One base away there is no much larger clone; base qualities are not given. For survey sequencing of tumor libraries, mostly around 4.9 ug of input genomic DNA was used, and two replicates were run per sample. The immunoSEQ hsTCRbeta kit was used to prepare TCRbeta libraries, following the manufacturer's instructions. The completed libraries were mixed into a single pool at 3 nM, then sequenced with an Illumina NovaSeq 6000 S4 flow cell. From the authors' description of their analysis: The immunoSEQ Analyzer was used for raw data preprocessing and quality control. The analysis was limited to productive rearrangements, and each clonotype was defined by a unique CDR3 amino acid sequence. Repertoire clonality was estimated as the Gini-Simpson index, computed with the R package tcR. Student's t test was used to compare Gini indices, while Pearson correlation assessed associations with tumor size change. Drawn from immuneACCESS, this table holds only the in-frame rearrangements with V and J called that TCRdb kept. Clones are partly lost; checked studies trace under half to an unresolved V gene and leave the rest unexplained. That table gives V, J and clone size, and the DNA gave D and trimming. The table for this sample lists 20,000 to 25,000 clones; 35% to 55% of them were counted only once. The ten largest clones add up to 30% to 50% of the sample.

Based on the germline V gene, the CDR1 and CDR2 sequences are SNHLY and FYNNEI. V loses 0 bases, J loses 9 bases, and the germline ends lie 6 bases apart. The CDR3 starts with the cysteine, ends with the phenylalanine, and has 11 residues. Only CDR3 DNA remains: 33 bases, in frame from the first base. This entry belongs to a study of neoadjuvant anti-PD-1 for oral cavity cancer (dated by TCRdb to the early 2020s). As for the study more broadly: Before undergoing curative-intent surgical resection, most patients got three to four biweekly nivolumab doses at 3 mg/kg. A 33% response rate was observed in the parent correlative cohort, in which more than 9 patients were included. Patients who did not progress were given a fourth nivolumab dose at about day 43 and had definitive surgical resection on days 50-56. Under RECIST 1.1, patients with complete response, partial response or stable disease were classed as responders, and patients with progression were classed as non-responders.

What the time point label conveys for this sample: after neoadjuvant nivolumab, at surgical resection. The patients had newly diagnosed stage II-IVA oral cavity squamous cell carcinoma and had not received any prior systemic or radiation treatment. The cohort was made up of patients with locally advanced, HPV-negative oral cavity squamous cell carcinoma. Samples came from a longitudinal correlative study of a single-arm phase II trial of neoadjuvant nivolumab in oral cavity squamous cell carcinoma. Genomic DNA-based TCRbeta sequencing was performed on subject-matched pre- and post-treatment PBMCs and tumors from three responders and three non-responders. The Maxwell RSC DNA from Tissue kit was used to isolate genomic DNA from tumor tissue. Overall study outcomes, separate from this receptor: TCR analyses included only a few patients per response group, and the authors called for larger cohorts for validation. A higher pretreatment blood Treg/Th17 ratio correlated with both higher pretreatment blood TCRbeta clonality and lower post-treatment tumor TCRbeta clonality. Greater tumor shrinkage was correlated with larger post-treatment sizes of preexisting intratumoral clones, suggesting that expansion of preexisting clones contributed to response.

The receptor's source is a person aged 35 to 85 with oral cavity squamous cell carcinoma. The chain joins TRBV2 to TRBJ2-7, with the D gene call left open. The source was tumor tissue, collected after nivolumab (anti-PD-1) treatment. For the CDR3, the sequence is CASSEAGRQYF. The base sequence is TGTGCCAGCAGTGAAGCTGGTCGGCAGTACTTC.